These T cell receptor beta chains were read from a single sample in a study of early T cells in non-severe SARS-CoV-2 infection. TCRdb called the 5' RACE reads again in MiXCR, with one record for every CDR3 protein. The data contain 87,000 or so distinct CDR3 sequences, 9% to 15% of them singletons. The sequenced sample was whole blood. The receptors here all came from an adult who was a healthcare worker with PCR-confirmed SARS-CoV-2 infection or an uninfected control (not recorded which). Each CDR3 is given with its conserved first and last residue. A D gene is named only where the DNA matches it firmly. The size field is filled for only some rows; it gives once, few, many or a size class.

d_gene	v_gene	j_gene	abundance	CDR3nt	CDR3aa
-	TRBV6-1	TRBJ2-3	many	TGTGCCAGCAGTGTAGGCGGGCTGAGCACAGATACGCAGTATTTT	CASSVGGLSTDTQYF
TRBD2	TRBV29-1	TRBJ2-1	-	TGCAGCGCCGACAGGACTAGCGGGAGTAGCGGGGAGCAGTTCTTC	CSADRTSGSSGEQFF
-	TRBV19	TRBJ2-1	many	TGTGCCAGTAGTATAGTGGGGAGGAATGAGCAGTTCTTC	CASSIVGRNEQFF
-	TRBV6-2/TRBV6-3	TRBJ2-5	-	TGTGCCAGCAGTTACTCAGGGTACCAAGAGACCCAGTACTTC	CASSYSGYQETQYF
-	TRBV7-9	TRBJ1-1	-	TGTGCCAGCAGCACGGACCCCATATTTTTAGCTTTCTTT	CASSTDPIFLAFF
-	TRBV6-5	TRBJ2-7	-	TGTGCCAGCAGTTTCGGCAGCACCTACGAGCAGTACTTC	CASSFGSTYEQYF
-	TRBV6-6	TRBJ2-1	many	TGTGCCAGCAGTCGTCTCGGATCATATGAGCAGTTCTTC	CASSRLGSYEQFF
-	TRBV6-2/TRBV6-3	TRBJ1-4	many	TGTGCCAGCGGTTTGGACAGCTCAACTAATGAAAAACTGTTTTTT	CASGLDSSTNEKLFF
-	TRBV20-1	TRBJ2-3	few	TGCAGTGCCGATCAAGGGCTGTCTAGCACAGATACGCAGTATTTT	CSADQGLSSTDTQYF
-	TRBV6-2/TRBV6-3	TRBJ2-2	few	TGTGCCAGCAGTTACCCTCGTAAGAACACCGGGGAGCTGTTTTTT	CASSYPRKNTGELFF
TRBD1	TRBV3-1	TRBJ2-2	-	TGTGCCAGCAGCCCCCCGGGACAGTATATCACCGGGGAGCTGTTTTTT	CASSPPGQYITGELFF
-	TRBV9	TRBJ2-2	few	TGTGCCAGCAGCGTTTCTGGGGTGAACACCGGGGAGCTGTTTTTT	CASSVSGVNTGELFF
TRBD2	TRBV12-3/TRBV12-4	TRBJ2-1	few	TGTGCCAGCAGTTTCCTGTTGGGTAGCGGGAGGGACAATGAGCAGTTCTTC	CASSFLLGSGRDNEQFF
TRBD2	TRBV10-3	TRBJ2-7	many	TGTGCCAGCTCCGGGACTAGCGGAACCTACGAGCAGTACTTC	CASSGTSGTYEQYF
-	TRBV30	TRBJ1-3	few	TGTGCCTGGAGTGTACTGAGAAACACCATATATTTT	CAWSVLRNTIYF
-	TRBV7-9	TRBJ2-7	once	TGTGCCAGCAGCTCAAGGAGGGAGCAGTACTTC	CASSSRREQYF
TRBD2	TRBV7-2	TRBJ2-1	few	TGTGCCAGCAGCTTAGATTCCAGAAGCGGGAGTTACGATGAGCAGTTCTTC	CASSLDSRSGSYDEQFF
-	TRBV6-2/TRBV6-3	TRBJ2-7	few	TGTGCCAGCAGTTACGAGGCGGAGCAGTACTTC	CASSYEAEQYF
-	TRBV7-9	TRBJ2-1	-	TGTGCCAGCAGCTCAGGCCCGGGGGCATCGAATGAGCAGTTCTTC	CASSSGPGASNEQFF
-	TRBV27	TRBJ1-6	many	TGTGCCAGCTCCCTCCTGGCGAGAAATTCACCCCTCCACTTT	CASSLLARNSPLHF
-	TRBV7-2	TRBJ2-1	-	TGTGCCAGCAGCCCGACGGACGGGAGTGAGCAGTTCTTC	CASSPTDGSEQFF
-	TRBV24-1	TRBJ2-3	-	TGTGCCACCGCGGGCGGCACAGATACGCAGTATTTT	CATAGGTDTQYF
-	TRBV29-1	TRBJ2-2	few	TGCAGCGTTGTAGGGACTAACACCGGGGAGCTGTTTTTT	CSVVGTNTGELFF
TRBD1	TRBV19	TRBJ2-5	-	TGTGCCAGTAGCCGGGACAGGGGCCAAGAGACCCAGTACTTC	CASSRDRGQETQYF
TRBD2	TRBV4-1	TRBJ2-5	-	TGCGCCAGCAGCCAAATGGTTCCCAGCGGGAGGCCGGAGACCCAGTACTTC	CASSQMVPSGRPETQYF
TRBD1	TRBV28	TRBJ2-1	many	TGTGCCAGCAGTTCCCCCACCGGGACAGGTATAAGGTGGCAGTTCTTC	CASSSPTGTGIRWQFF
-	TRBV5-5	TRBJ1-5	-	TGTGCCAGCAGCTCCTCGACAGGAGGGGCTTCCAATCAGCCCCAGCATTTT	CASSSSTGGASNQPQHF
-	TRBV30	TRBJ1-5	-	TGTGCCTGGAGTCAAAAACAGAGGGGCTATCAGCCCCAGCATTTT	CAWSQKQRGYQPQHF
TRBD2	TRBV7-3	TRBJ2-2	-	TGTGCCAGCAGCCGACTAGCGGGAGCGGGCGGGGAGCTGTTTTTT	CASSRLAGAGGELFF
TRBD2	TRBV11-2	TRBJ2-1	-	TGTGCCAGCAGCTTAGTGGGGCTAGCGGGCAATGAGCAGTTCTTC	CASSLVGLAGNEQFF
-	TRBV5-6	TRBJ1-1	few	TGTGCCAGCACCCAAGGAGTGGGTATGAACACTGAAGCTTTCTTT	CASTQGVGMNTEAFF
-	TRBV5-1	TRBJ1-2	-	TGCGCCAGCAGCTTGGGTCCAGCGTTAACTTATGGCTACACCTTC	CASSLGPALTYGYTF
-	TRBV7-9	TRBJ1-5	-	TGTGCCAGCAGCTTTAGCAGGGTACCCCACCCCGATCAGCCCCAGCATTTT	CASSFSRVPHPDQPQHF
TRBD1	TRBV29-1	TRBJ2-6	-	TGCAGCGTTGGGGGACAGGGTCCATCCTCTGGGGCCAACGTCCTGACTTTC	CSVGGQGPSSGANVLTF
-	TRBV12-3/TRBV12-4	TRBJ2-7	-	TGTGCCAGCAGCCGCACGGGCTACTCCTACGAGCAGTACTTC	CASSRTGYSYEQYF
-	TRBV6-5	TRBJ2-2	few	TGTGCCAGCAGTTACTCAGGATTTGACACCGGGGAGCTGTTTTTT	CASSYSGFDTGELFF
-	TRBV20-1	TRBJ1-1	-	TGCAGTGCTAGAGATGGTCTGAACACTGAAGCTTTCTTT	CSARDGLNTEAFF
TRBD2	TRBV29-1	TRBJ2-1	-	TGCAGCGTTGAGGGGCCTGCGGGAGTGGCATTCGAAGAGCAGTTCTTC	CSVEGPAGVAFEEQFF
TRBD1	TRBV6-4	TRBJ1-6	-	TGTGCCAGCAGTGACAATCGACAGGGAAATTCACCCCTCCACTTT	CASSDNRQGNSPLHF
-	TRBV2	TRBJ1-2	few	TGTGCCAGCAGTTATACAGGGTGGGGAGGCTACACCTTC	CASSYTGWGGYTF
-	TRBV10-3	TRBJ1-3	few	TGTGCCATCAGCGGGTCTTCTGGAAACACCATATATTTT	CAISGSSGNTIYF
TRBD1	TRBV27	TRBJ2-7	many	TGTGCCAGCAGTCCGACAGGGGGCCGGAACGAGCAGTACTTC	CASSPTGGRNEQYF
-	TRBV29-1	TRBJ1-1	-	TGCAGCGTTCGGAGGGGCAGTCGGACTGAAGCTTTCTTT	CSVRRGSRTEAFF
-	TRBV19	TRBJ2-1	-	TGTGCCAGTAGTAACCAGGGTCTTGGCAATGAGCAGTTCTTC	CASSNQGLGNEQFF
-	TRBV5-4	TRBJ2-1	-	TGTGCCAGCCGCGGGTTGGGCAATGAGCAGTTCTTC	CASRGLGNEQFF
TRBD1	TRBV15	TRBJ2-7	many	TGTGCCACCAGCAGAGATTTCGGACAGGCGGTCGAGCAGTACTTC	CATSRDFGQAVEQYF
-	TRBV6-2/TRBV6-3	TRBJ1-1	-	TGTGCCAGCAGTTACCCGCAGGGAGGAGGGAAACCTGAAGCTTTCTTT	CASSYPQGGGKPEAFF
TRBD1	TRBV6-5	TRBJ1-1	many	TGTGCCAGCAGTAAGGGCGACAGGGATAACACTGAAGCTTTCTTT	CASSKGDRDNTEAFF
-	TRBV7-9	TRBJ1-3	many	TGTGCCAGCAGCTTAGCAGGGAGTGGAAACACCATATATTTT	CASSLAGSGNTIYF
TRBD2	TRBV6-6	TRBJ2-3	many	TGTGCCAGCAGTTACCCCGCGACTAGCGGGAAAGATACGCAGTATTTT	CASSYPATSGKDTQYF
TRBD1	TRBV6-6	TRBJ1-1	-	TGTGCCAGCGGGACAGGGTCCGGCACTGAAGCTTTCTTT	CASGTGSGTEAFF
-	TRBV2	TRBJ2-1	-	TGTGCCAGCTCTCTCGTCTTGCCGGCTTACAATGAGCAGTTCTTC	CASSLVLPAYNEQFF
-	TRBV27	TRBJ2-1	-	TGTGCCAGCAGCCCCGTCCGTTACCCCTCGGCCGAGCAGTTCTTC	CASSPVRYPSAEQFF
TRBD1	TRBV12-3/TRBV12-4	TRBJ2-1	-	TGTGCCAGCAGTTTAGGGAGGGGGGACAGGGGTTACAATGAGCAGTTCTTC	CASSLGRGDRGYNEQFF
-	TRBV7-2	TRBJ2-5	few	TGTGCCAGCAGCTTAGCTCAAGAGACCCAGTACTTC	CASSLAQETQYF
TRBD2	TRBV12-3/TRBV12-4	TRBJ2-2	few	TGTGCCAGCAGCCCTTCTAGCGGGAGGCTGATTTTGAACACCGGGGAGCTGTTTTTT	CASSPSSGRLILNTGELFF
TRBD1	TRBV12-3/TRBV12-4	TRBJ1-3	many	TGTGCCAGCAGTCCGAACAGGGGGCAAGGAAACACCATATATTTT	CASSPNRGQGNTIYF
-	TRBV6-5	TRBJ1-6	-	TGTGCCAGCACCCCTGTCGGACAGACAAATTCACCCCTCCACTTT	CASTPVGQTNSPLHF
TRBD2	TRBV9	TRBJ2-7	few	TGTGCCAGCAGCGTCGGGGGAGGGCCTCACGAGCAGTACTTC	CASSVGGGPHEQYF
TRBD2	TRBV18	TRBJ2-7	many	TGTGCCAGCTCACCCCTAGCGGGGTCGTACGAGCAGTACTTC	CASSPLAGSYEQYF